This entry lists 2 T cell receptor beta chains sequenced from one sample in a study of identifying expanded T cells in peripheral blood. This table comes from immunoSEQ multiplex PCR, and its TCRdb copy is limited to in-frame clones, with some not included. The sample includes about 90,000 clones, around 83% of them seen just once. The sequencing sample was made of blood. The receptors were gathered from a person aged 18 to 75 in good health.

This chain links TRBV9 with TRBJ2-5, with TRBD2 matching 7 bases. This CDR3 has 14 residues. Germline V gene lookup returns CDR1 SGDLS and CDR2 YYNGEE. J gave up 2 bases and V 3 bases, and 4 bases lay outside the gene matches. CDR3 DNA: TGTGCCAGCAGCGCTACCGGGGGGCAAGAGACCCAGTACTTC. Protein product: CASSATGGQETQYF.

The gene calls are TRBV30 and TRBJ1-2, with D possibly matching TRBD1 (6 bases). CDR1 is GTSNPN and CDR2 is SVGIG in the germline V gene (reference sequence). This CDR3 spans 16 amino acids. Between the trimmed V and J ends, which lost 0 bases and 6 bases, there was a span of 20 bases. The chain's CDR3 is CAWSVKGGRKSDGYTF. The CDR3 nucleotides read TGTGCCTGGAGTGTAAAGGGGGGTCGGAAATCCGATGGCTACACCTTC.